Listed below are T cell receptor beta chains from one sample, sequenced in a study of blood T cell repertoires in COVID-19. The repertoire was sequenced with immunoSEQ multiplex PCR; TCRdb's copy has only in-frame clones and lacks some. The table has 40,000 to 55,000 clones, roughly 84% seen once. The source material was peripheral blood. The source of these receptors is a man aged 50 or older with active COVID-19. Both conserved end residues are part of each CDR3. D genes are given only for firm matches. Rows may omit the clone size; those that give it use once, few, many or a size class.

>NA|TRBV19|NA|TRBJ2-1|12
CASRGGPNEQFF
TGTGCCAGTAGGGGGGGGCCCAATGAGCAGTTCTTC
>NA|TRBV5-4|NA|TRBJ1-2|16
CASSLGPSGTNYGYTF
TGTGCCAGCAGCTTAGGACCGTCGGGGACTAACTATGGCTACACCTTC
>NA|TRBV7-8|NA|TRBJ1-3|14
CASSTDSSGNTIYF
TGTGCCAGCAGCACCGACAGCTCTGGAAACACCATATATTTT
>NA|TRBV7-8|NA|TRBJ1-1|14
CASSLTGGDTEAFF
TGTGCCAGCAGCTTAACGGGCGGGGACACTGAAGCTTTCTTT
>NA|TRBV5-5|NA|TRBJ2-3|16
CASSLNANRLADTQYF
TGTGCCAGCAGCTTGAATGCTAACCGCCTCGCAGATACGCAGTATTTT
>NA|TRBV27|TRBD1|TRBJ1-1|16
CASSLLVGGQAGEAFF
TGTGCCAGCAGTTTACTAGTAGGGGGACAGGCGGGAGAAGCTTTCTTT
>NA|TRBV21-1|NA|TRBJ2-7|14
CASSKVQAAYEQYF
TGTGCCAGCAGCAAAGTGCAGGCCGCCTACGAGCAGTACTTC
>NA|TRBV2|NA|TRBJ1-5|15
CASSPPGATNQPQHF
TGTGCCAGCAGTCCTCCAGGGGCTACAAATCAGCCCCAGCATTTT
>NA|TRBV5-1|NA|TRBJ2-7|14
CASSFTSTSYEQYF
TGCGCCAGCAGCTTTACCTCAACTTCTTACGAGCAGTACTTC
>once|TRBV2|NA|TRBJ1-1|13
CASSPQRITEAFF
TGTGCCAGCAGCCCTCAGCGCATCACTGAAGCTTTCTTT
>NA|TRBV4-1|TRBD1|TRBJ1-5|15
CASSSRDRQHQPQHF
TGCGCCAGCAGCTCCCGGGACAGACAGCATCAGCCCCAGCATTTT
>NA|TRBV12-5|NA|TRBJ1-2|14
CASGWGGLGYGYTF
TGTGCTAGTGGTTGGGGGGGGCTAGGATATGGCTACACCTTC
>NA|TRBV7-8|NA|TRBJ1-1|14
CASSFHPGVTEAFF
TGTGCCAGCAGCTTCCACCCAGGGGTCACTGAAGCTTTCTTT
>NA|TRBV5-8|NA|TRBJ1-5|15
CASSLQGYSNQPQHF
TGTGCCAGCAGTTTACAGGGATATAGCAATCAGCCCCAGCATTTT
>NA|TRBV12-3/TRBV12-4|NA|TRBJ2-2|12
CASSPDTGELFF
TGTGCCAGCAGCCCGGACACCGGGGAGCTGTTTTTT
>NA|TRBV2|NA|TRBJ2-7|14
CASSEGRGVYEQYF
TGTGCCAGCAGTGAAGGGCGCGGGGTCTACGAGCAGTACTTC
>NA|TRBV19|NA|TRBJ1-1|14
CASNLWPQDTEAFF
TGTGCCAGTAACCTTTGGCCTCAGGACACTGAAGCTTTCTTT